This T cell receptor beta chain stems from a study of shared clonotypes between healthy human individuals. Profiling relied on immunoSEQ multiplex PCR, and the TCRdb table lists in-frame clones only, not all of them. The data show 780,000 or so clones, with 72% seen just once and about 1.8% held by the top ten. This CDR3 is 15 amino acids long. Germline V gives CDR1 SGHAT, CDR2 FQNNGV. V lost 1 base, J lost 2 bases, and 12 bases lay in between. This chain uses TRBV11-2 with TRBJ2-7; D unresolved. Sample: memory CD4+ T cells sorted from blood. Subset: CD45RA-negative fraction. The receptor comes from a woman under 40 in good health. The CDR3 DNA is TGTGCCAGCAGCTTAGTGCAGGTCTCTACCTACGAGCAGTACTTC. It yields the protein CASSLVQVSTYEQYF.